This T cell receptor (beta chain) comes out of a study of blood T cell repertoires in COVID-19. Study information: The study drew acute and convalescent COVID-19 samples from the United States, Italy and Spain. Sources were T cells, B-cell-depleted T cells, or PBMCs; the material itself was cDNA or gDNA.

CDR3 size: 13 residues. Trimming pared 5 bases from V and 6 bases from J, leaving 14 bases between. Germline V gene data show CDR1 as SGHTA and CDR2 as FQGNSA. Per the study methods: Amplifying reference gene primers gave estimates of nucleated cell counts. This table comes from immunoSEQ multiplex PCR, and its TCRdb copy is limited to in-frame clones, with some not included. The V and J calls and clone size are taken from that table; D and trimming were inferred from the DNA. The sample lists about 180,000 clones, under 85% seen once, with about 7% in the top ten. The sequence derives from a human donor in a cohort sampled during active COVID-19. Sequenced material: peripheral blood. The V and J genes are TRBV7-2 and TRBJ2-7; tentative D call: TRBD1 (5 bases). The CDR3 DNA reads TGTGCCAGCAGCCTATACGACAGAAGCGAGCAGTACTTC. Residues: CASSLYDRSEQYF.